This passage covers 29 T cell receptor beta chains from one sample sequenced in a study of T cell repertoires in cytomegalovirus infection. TCRdb called the reads again in MiXCR, with one record for every CDR3 protein. The sample has 200,000 to 300,000 distinct CDR3 sequences; roughly 15% are singletons. The specimen sequenced was PBMCs. The receptors originated from a human donor in good health (CMV status not recorded). Some clones in this sample may be carry-over from other donors' samples.

J is TRBJ2-3 and V is TRBV5-1; no reliable D call. The CDR3 is 14 amino acids. V gave up 0 bases and J gave up 8 bases, with 13 bases separating them. Per germline, CDR1 SGHRS and CDR2 YFSETQ. The CDR3 nucleotides are TGCGCCAGCAGCTTGGACCCGAAGGGCCCTACGCAGTATTTT. This translates into CASSLDPKGPTQYF.

This clonotype was observed a single time. This chain uses TRBV12-3 or TRBV12-4 with TRBJ1-5; D may be TRBD1 (6 bases). V dropped 3 bases and J dropped 5 bases, with 11 bases sitting between them. This CDR3 has 14 residues. The CDR3 DNA reads TGTGCCAGCAGTTTGCAGGGGAGCGATCAGCCCCAGCATTTT. This gives the protein CASSLQGSDQPQHF.

The sample holds many counts of this clonotype. V gene TRBV29-1 combines with J gene TRBJ1-4; D uncertain. V was pared by 6 bases and J by 5 bases, with 13 bases between. Germline assignment: CDR1 SQVTM and CDR2 ANQGSEA. The CDR3 covers 13 residues. CDR3 protein: CSVLHPANEKLFF. CDR3 nucleotides: TGCAGCGTCCTACACCCAGCAAATGAAAAACTGTTTTTT.

This clonotype was observed at least ten times. This chain links TRBV2 with TRBJ1-5; D unclear. The CDR3 loop spans 14 amino acids. Germline V CDR1 and CDR2: SNHLY, FYNNEI. With 3 bases removed from V and 1 base from J, the gap between germline ends came to 7 bases. CDR3 sequence (DNA): TGTGCCAGCAGTGAGGGTTTCAGCAATCAGCCCCAGCATTTT. Translating gives CASSEGFSNQPQHF.

This clonotype occurred many times. The chain carries TRBV12-5 and TRBJ2-1, with D hard to call. The CDR3 is made up of 12 amino acids. Trimming took 4 bases from V and 6 from J, leaving 7 bases between them. From germline, CDR1 is LGHNT and CDR2 FRNRAP. CDR3 in DNA: TGTGCTAGTGGTTCTGGTGGCAATGAGCAGTTCTTC. Translation gives CASGSGGNEQFF.

This sequence joins TRBV4-3 and TRBJ2-2; 11 bases line up with TRBD1. This CDR3 contains 18 residues. The junction had 10 bases not matched to a gene; V was cut back by 4 bases and J by 3 bases. The V gene's germline CDR1 is LGHNA and CDR2 YSLEER. Written as DNA, the CDR3 is TGCGCCAGCAGCCTCCGGGACAGGGGGTCTTTGGACACCGGGGAGCTGTTTTTT. Translating gives CASSLRDRGSLDTGELFF.

The V and J genes are TRBV12-3 or TRBV12-4 and TRBJ2-7, with 10 bases fitting TRBD1. This CDR3 is 14 amino acids long. J was trimmed by 1 base and V by 4 bases; bases with no gene match: 1. CDR3 in amino acids: CASSWGQGSYEQYF. The CDR3 nucleotides are TGTGCCAGCAGTTGGGGACAGGGGTCCTACGAGCAGTACTTC.

This clonotype was seen more than once but under ten times. This sequence joins TRBV24-1 and TRBJ1-4; possible D gene TRBD1, 5 bases. This CDR3 is built from 15 residues. The V gene lost 3 bases and the J gene lost 8 bases, with 15 bases spanning the gap. Germline CDR1 is KGHDR and CDR2 is SFDVKD. This CDR3 reads CATSDPASGKEKLFF. The DNA of the CDR3 is TGTGCCACCAGTGATCCTGCGTCAGGGAAAGAAAAACTGTTTTTT.

In this sample, this clonotype turned up many times. This rearrangement joins TRBV7-6 to TRBJ2-2; TRBD1 might be the D (6 bases). Germline CDR1 reads SGHVS; CDR2 reads FNYEAQ. The CDR3 loop spans 17 amino acids. Trimming removed 5 bases from V and 0 bases from J, with 16 bases in between. CDR3 protein: CASSPGVLGANTGELFF. CDR3 coding DNA: TGTGCCAGCAGCCCAGGGGTTTTGGGGGCGAACACCGGGGAGCTGTTTTTT.

There are a few counts of this clonotype. The genes are TRBV20-1 and TRBJ2-7; 12 bases agree with TRBD1. After removal of 6 bases from V and 6 bases from J, the junction contained 12 bases not matched to a gene. CDR1 DFQATT and CDR2 SNEGSKA come from the germline V gene (reference sequence). This CDR3 is built from 15 residues. Written as DNA, the CDR3 is TGCAGTGCCTCGGGGGGGGACAGGGGGCTTGTCGAGCAGTACTTC. It specifies CSASGGDRGLVEQYF.

The CDR3 protein is CASSREQPQHF. The CDR3 bases are TGTGCCAGCAGTCGGGAACAGCCCCAGCATTTT. The chain combines TRBV2 with TRBJ1-5; no reliable D call. V lost 5 bases to trimming and J lost 7 bases, with 6 bases between them. Per the germline V gene, CDR1 is SNHLY and CDR2 is FYNNEI. The CDR3 has 11 amino acids.

The CDR3 region is CASSSYTGSYEQYF. The CDR3 nucleotides are TGTGCCAGCAGCTCATACACAGGGTCCTACGAGCAGTACTTC. J is TRBJ2-7 and V is TRBV7-9, with a tentative D call TRBD1 (6 bases). The V gene's germline CDR1 is SEHNR and CDR2 FQNEAQ (reference sequence). This CDR3 contains 14 residues. V was trimmed by 4 bases and J by 1 base, leaving 11 bases between them.

This clonotype was observed at least ten times. CDR3 DNA: TGTGCCAGCAGCCCCGAGGTCGGCTCCGAGCAGTACTTC. Protein product: CASSPEVGSEQYF. The chain is built from TRBV7-6 and TRBJ2-7; D unresolved. CDR3 size: 13 residues. Germline V gives CDR1 SGHVS, CDR2 FNYEAQ. V lost 5 bases, J lost 6 bases, and 14 bases lay in between.

This clonotype was detected a few times. The chain has TRBV24-1 and TRBJ2-2; D is ambiguous. Germline lookup yields CDR1 KGHDR and CDR2 SFDVKD. V shed 5 bases and J shed 0 bases, with 6 bases lying between them. This CDR3 has 14 amino acids. In DNA form, the CDR3 reads TGTGCCACCAGTGGCAGGCCGAACACCGGGGAGCTGTTTTTT. Its translation: CATSGRPNTGELFF.

This clonotype was counted many times. The gene calls are TRBV19 and TRBJ2-1; no reliable D call. The CDR3 contains 11 residues. Trimming pared 6 bases from V and 4 bases from J, leaving 4 bases between. Germline assignment: CDR1 LNHDA and CDR2 SQIVND (reference sequence). CDR3 DNA: TGTGCCAGTAGGGGGTACAATGAGCAGTTCTTC. It specifies CASRGYNEQFF. The full variable domain, in which reference TRBV19 and TRBJ2-1 provide the parts outside the CDR3, is DGGITQSPKYLFRKEGQNVTLSCEQNLNHDAMYWYRQDPGQGLRLIYYSQIVNDFQKGDIAEGYSVSREKKESFPLTVTSAQKNPTAFYLCASRGYNEQFFGPGTRLTVL.

The rearrangement uses TRBV9 and TRBJ2-6; the match to TRBD1 covers 7 bases. This CDR3 is built from 17 residues. The V gene end was trimmed by 2 bases and the J gene end by 2 bases; junction bases not matched to a gene: 7. Germline CDR1 and CDR2: SGDLS and YYNGEE. The CDR3 bases are TGTGCCAGCAGCGTCGACCTTGGGACAGCTGGGGCCAACGTCCTGACTTTC. Its translation: CASSVDLGTAGANVLTF.

This clonotype was picked up many times. The rearrangement uses TRBV4-3 and TRBJ1-1, with D perhaps matching TRBD1 (5 bases). Germline V gene data show CDR1 as LGHNA and CDR2 as YSLEER. The length of the CDR3 is 18 residues. V lost 2 bases to trimming and J lost 1 base, with 20 bases between them. The CDR3, as DNA: TGCGCCAGCAGCCAATACCTGCTTAAGTTTGGGGCGAACACTGAAGCTTTCTTT. Translated: CASSQYLLKFGANTEAFF.

This clonotype was picked up many times. The V gene is TRBV29-1, the J gene TRBJ1-1; tentative D call: TRBD1 (6 bases). Between the trimmed V and J ends, which lost 7 bases and 2 bases, there was a span of 14 bases. The length of the CDR3 is 13 residues. The V gene's germline CDR1 is SQVTM and CDR2 ANQGSEA. The CDR3 DNA is TGCAGCGGCGCCAGGGGAGTAAACACTGAAGCTTTCTTT. Translation: CSGARGVNTEAFF.

At least ten counts were recorded for this clonotype. The V and J genes are TRBV7-2 and TRBJ1-1; TRBD1 aligns across 7 bases. The V gene's germline CDR1 is SGHTA and CDR2 FQGNSA. The V and J ends lost 5 bases and 6 bases, in that order; junction bases with no gene match: 9. The CDR3 is 14 residues long. This CDR3 reads CASSKQGWDAEAFF. The CDR3 DNA reads as TGTGCCAGCAGCAAACAGGGGTGGGACGCTGAAGCTTTCTTT. The entire variable domain, with the rest obtained from reference TRBV7-2 and TRBJ1-1, is as follows: GAGVSQSPSNKVTEKGKDVELRCDPISGHTALYWYRQSLGQGLEFLIYFQGNSAPDKSGLPSDRFSAERTGGSVSTLTIQRTQQEDSAVYLCASSKQGWDAEAFFGQGTRLTVV.

In this sample, this clonotype turned up a few times. The DNA for the CDR3 is TGTGCCAGCAGGCGACCGGGGTCCCAAGAGACCCAGTACTTC. This codes for CASRRPGSQETQYF. The genes are TRBV6-6 and TRBJ2-5; a weak D match, TRBD2 (5 bases). Germline V CDR1 and CDR2: MNHNY, SVGAGI (reference sequence). CDR3 length: 14 residues. The ends were cut back, 6 bases at V and 1 base at J, with 12 bases in the middle.

This clonotype was picked up many times. The rearrangement uses TRBV7-2 and TRBJ2-7, with D perhaps matching TRBD1 or TRBD2 (5 bases each). The CDR3 runs to 15 residues. CDR1 is SGHTA and CDR2 is FQGNSA in the germline V gene. V gave up 5 bases and J gave up 7 bases, with 21 bases separating them. The DNA of the CDR3 is TGTGCCAGCAGCCGAGGGGAGTGGCTCCCGGGTGAGCAGTACTTC. Translation gives CASSRGEWLPGEQYF.

This clonotype appeared a few times. The chain combines TRBV6-1 with TRBJ1-2, with 9 bases aligning to TRBD1. CDR3 size: 15 residues. CDR1 and CDR2 (germline): MNHNS, SASEGT. J was trimmed by 4 bases and V by 5 bases; bases with no gene match: 8. CDR3 coding DNA: TGTGCCAGCAGTAATACAGGGGGCTTGGTCTATGGCTACACCTTC. Translation: CASSNTGGLVYGYTF.

This clonotype was detected only a few times. The rearrangement joins TRBV2 to TRBJ1-2, with a possible D match to TRBD1 (5 bases). CDR3 length: 15 amino acids. CDR1 is SNHLY, CDR2 FYNNEI, per germline. V lost 2 bases to trimming and J lost 2 bases, with 12 bases between them. Here the CDR3 reads CASSERAGENYGYTF. The CDR3 coding sequence is TGTGCCAGCAGTGAACGGGCGGGGGAGAACTATGGCTACACCTTC.

This clonotype was detected ten times or more. The CDR3 bases are TGTGCCAGCAGTTACTCGACCGGGAATTCCGAGCAGTTCTTC. Amino acids: CASSYSTGNSEQFF. The chain employs TRBV6-2 or TRBV6-3 and TRBJ2-1; possible D gene TRBD2, 5 bases. The CDR3 contains 14 residues. CDR1 MNHEY and CDR2 SVGEGT come from the germline V gene. V dropped 0 bases and J dropped 10 bases, with 13 bases sitting between them.

CDR3 DNA: TGCAGTGCTAGAAGACAGGGGGCAGGCGAGCAGTACTTC. Amino acid sequence: CSARRQGAGEQYF. The rearrangement joins TRBV20-1 to TRBJ2-7; 10 bases agree with TRBD1. J lost 6 bases, V lost 2 bases, and 4 bases had no gene match. The CDR3 totals 13 residues. Germline CDR1 and CDR2: DFQATT and SNEGSKA (reference sequence).

This clonotype was seen at least ten times. This chain links TRBV7-2 with TRBJ2-7; 11 nucleotides align to TRBD2. With V trimmed by 1 base and J by 2 bases, 4 bases remained unmatched. Germline V lookup: CDR1 SGHTA, CDR2 FQGNSA. The CDR3 is made up of 16 amino acids. The CDR3 coding sequence is TGTGCCAGCAGCTTAGAGGGGACTAGCGGACCCTACGAGCAGTACTTC. Translated: CASSLEGTSGPYEQYF.

This clonotype was found a few times. The chain recombines TRBV19 with TRBJ2-3; the D gene is possibly TRBD2 (5 bases). Deletions cut 7 bases from V and 4 bases from J, with 18 bases between. Germline-derived CDR1 and CDR2 are LNHDA and SQIVND (reference sequence). The CDR3 is 15 residues long. This chain's CDR3 is CASKRSGPGADTQYF. CDR3 nucleotide sequence: TGTGCCAGTAAACGGAGCGGTCCGGGTGCAGATACGCAGTATTTT.

This clonotype was seen many times. The DNA for the CDR3 is TGTGCCAGCAGCTTAAGACTAGCGGGGAGGGCAGATACGCAGTATTTT. Translating it yields CASSLRLAGRADTQYF. This chain connects TRBV7-2 to TRBJ2-3; 11 nucleotides line up with TRBD2. The CDR3 extends over 16 amino acids. V gave up 2 bases and J gave up 4 bases; unmatched junction bases: 5. Germline CDR1 and CDR2: SGHTA and FQGNSA. Drawing the rest from reference TRBV7-2 and TRBJ2-3, the complete variable domain is GAGVSQSPSNKVTEKGKDVELRCDPISGHTALYWYRQSLGQGLEFLIYFQGNSAPDKSGLPSDRFSAERTGGSVSTLTIQRTQQEDSAVYLCASSLRLAGRADTQYFGPGTRLTVL.

This clonotype was seen more than once but under ten times. The genes are TRBV19 and TRBJ1-1; no clear D gene. CDR3 length equals 14 residues. Per germline, CDR1 LNHDA and CDR2 SQIVND (reference sequence). The V end lost 7 bases, the J end lost 2 bases, and 14 bases lay between the germline ends. DNA of the CDR3: TGTGCCAGTACCTCGGGATCGCGAAACACTGAAGCTTTCTTT. Translation gives CASTSGSRNTEAFF.